The T cell receptor (beta chain) under discussion was sequenced for a study of blood T cell repertoires in COVID-19. The overall study: COVID-19 samples from acute and convalescent phases originated in the United States, Italy and Spain.

Adults between roughly 18 and 95 years of age took part from 24 US areas. As originally analysed: Nucleated cell counts were estimated from reference gene primer amplification. The table came from immunoSEQ multiplex PCR; TCRdb's copy has only in-frame clones and leaves some out. The DNA gave D and trimming, while V, J and clone size come from that table. The repertoire holds 500,000 or so clones, with roughly 87% as singletons. V shed 3 bases and J 3 bases; nucleotides not matched to a gene: 9. The CDR3 sequence is 15 residues long. The germline CDR1 and CDR2 sequences are DFQATT and SNEGSKA (reference sequence).

This TCR came from a young woman who had recovered from COVID-19. The chain combines TRBV20-1 with TRBJ2-5, with TRBD2 matching over 8 bases. Sequences were obtained from PBMCs or T cells enriched from blood (not recorded which). The CDR3 DNA sequence: TGCAGTGCTAGTAAGGTCGGGGGGGCCGAAGAGACCCAGTACTTC. Protein: CSASKVGGAEETQYF.